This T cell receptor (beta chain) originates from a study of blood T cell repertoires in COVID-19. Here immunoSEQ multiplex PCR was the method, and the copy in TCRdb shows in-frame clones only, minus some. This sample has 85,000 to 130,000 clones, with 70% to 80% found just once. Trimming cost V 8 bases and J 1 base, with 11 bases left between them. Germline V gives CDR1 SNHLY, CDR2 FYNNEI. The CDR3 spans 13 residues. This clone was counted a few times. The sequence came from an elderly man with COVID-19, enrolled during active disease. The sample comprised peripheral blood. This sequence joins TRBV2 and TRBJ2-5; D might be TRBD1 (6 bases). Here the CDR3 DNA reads TGTGCCAGCCAAAGGGACATCCAAGAGACCCAGTACTTC. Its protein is CASQRDIQETQYF.